A selection of T cell receptor beta chains follows, all from one sample in a study of early T cells in non-severe SARS-CoV-2 infection. MiXCR, applied by TCRdb to the 5' RACE reads, yields one record per CDR3 protein. There are approximately 84,000 distinct CDR3 sequences in the sample; more than 13% occur only once, and 4.5% to 7% lies in the top ten. Sample: whole blood. The receptors come from an adult who was a healthcare worker with PCR-confirmed SARS-CoV-2 infection or an uninfected control (not recorded which). Each CDR3 is given with its conserved first and last residue. D genes are given only for firm matches. Expanded clones are given a class, and other clones once, few, many or no size at all.

v_gene,abundance,d_gene,j_gene,CDR3aa,CDR3nt
TRBV28,few,TRBD2,TRBJ2-5,CASSPAGGETQYF,TGTGCCAGCAGCCCAGCGGGGGGAGAGACCCAGTACTTC
TRBV20-1,NA,NA,TRBJ2-3,CSARTLADTQYF,TGCAGTGCTAGAACCCTAGCGGATACGCAGTATTTT
TRBV28,NA,NA,TRBJ1-5,CASSLSDNQPQHF,TGTGCCAGCAGTTTATCTGATAATCAGCCCCAGCATTTT
TRBV19,few,NA,TRBJ2-7,CASSIQDSPEQYF,TGTGCCAGTAGTATCCAGGACAGCCCCGAGCAGTACTTC
TRBV11-1,many,NA,TRBJ2-7,CASSFGRAVEQYF,TGTGCCAGCAGCTTCGGCAGGGCAGTCGAGCAGTACTTC
TRBV5-1,NA,NA,TRBJ2-1,CASSINLKSSYNEQFF,TGCGCCAGCAGCATCAATCTTAAAAGCTCCTACAATGAGCAGTTCTTC
TRBV29-1,many,NA,TRBJ2-1,CSVETRRTSYNEQFF,TGCAGCGTTGAGACGAGAAGGACTTCCTACAATGAGCAGTTCTTC
TRBV2,NA,NA,TRBJ2-3,CASSGGVADTQYF,TGTGCCAGCAGTGGGGGAGTGGCAGATACGCAGTATTTT
TRBV4-1,NA,NA,TRBJ1-1,CASSQDSGFTEAFF,TGCGCCAGCAGCCAAGATTCAGGGTTTACTGAAGCTTTCTTT
TRBV9,NA,NA,TRBJ2-7,CASSTRDGPYEQYF,TGTGCCAGCAGCACCCGGGACGGACCCTACGAGCAGTACTTC
TRBV4-1,NA,NA,TRBJ2-6,CASSQEGAGANVLTF,TGCGCCAGCAGCCAAGAGGGCGCTGGGGCCAACGTCCTGACTTTC
TRBV28,many,NA,TRBJ2-5,CASSPPGPSETQYF,TGTGCCAGCAGTCCCCCCGGGCCTTCAGAGACCCAGTACTTC
TRBV27,few,TRBD2,TRBJ2-3,CASRLKPGLAGVGDTQYF,TGTGCCAGCAGACTAAAACCGGGACTAGCGGGAGTAGGAGATACGCAGTATTTT
TRBV10-3,many,NA,TRBJ2-7,CAISTGPPPYEQYF,TGTGCCATCAGTACCGGCCCGCCGCCCTACGAGCAGTACTTC
TRBV7-6,few,NA,TRBJ2-3,CASSSDPPMWSDTQYF,TGTGCCAGCAGCTCCGACCCTCCGATGTGGTCGGATACGCAGTATTTT
TRBV3-1,NA,NA,TRBJ2-3,CASSQNSDTQYF,TGTGCCAGCAGCCAAAACTCCGATACGCAGTATTTT
TRBV6-5,few,NA,TRBJ1-1,CASSYGTPNTEAFF,TGTGCCAGCAGTTACGGGACGCCTAACACTGAAGCTTTCTTT
TRBV18,NA,NA,TRBJ1-2,CASSRVTENYGYTF,TGTGCCAGCTCACGGGTAACAGAGAACTATGGCTACACCTTC
TRBV12-3/TRBV12-4,NA,NA,TRBJ2-7,CASTKGTLSYEQYF,TGTGCCAGCACCAAAGGCACCCTCTCCTACGAGCAGTACTTC
TRBV29-1,many,NA,TRBJ2-5,CSVEEEAGGETQYF,TGCAGCGTTGAAGAAGAAGCGGGTGGCGAGACCCAGTACTTC
TRBV20-1,few,NA,TRBJ2-7,CSARHPQSSYEQYF,TGCAGTGCTAGACACCCGCAAAGCTCCTACGAGCAGTACTTC
TRBV28,few,NA,TRBJ2-3,CAIEAGTITDTQYF,TGTGCCATAGAAGCAGGGACAATCACAGATACGCAGTATTTT
TRBV6-6,few,NA,TRBJ2-1,CASTTGRHNEQFF,TGTGCCAGTACTACCGGACGCCACAATGAGCAGTTCTTC
TRBV28,NA,NA,TRBJ2-3,CASSWSAADTQYF,TGTGCCAGCAGTTGGTCGGCTGCGGATACGCAGTATTTT
TRBV3-1,NA,NA,TRBJ2-7,CASSQVAGSYEQYF,TGTGCCAGCAGCCAAGTCGCGGGATCCTACGAGCAGTACTTC
TRBV7-2,many,TRBD1,TRBJ1-1,CASSTGGASAFF,TGTGCCAGCAGTACAGGGGGCGCATCGGCTTTCTTT
TRBV2,NA,NA,TRBJ1-2,CASSPGAYGYTF,TGTGCCAGCAGCCCTGGGGCCTATGGCTACACCTTC
TRBV5-1,many,NA,TRBJ2-5,CASSSEGVETQYF,TGCGCCAGCAGCTCGGAGGGAGTGGAGACCCAGTACTTC
TRBV29-1,NA,TRBD1,TRBJ1-1,CSVVGTGGTEAFF,TGCAGCGTTGTAGGGACAGGGGGGACTGAAGCTTTCTTT
TRBV4-1,NA,NA,TRBJ1-6,CASSQDWDSLGSPLHF,TGCGCCAGCAGCCAAGATTGGGATTCCCTCGGGTCACCCCTCCACTTT
TRBV28,few,NA,TRBJ2-7,CASSSTWDHYEQYF,TGTGCCAGCAGTTCCACGTGGGACCACTACGAGCAGTACTTC
TRBV6-6,NA,NA,TRBJ2-4,CASSPNMDGVAKNIQYF,TGTGCCAGCAGTCCTAATATGGACGGGGTAGCCAAAAACATTCAGTACTTC